One and the same sample provided the 22 T cell receptor beta chains below, sequenced in a study of shared clonotypes between healthy human individuals. Profiled with immunoSEQ multiplex PCR; TCRdb holds only in-frame clones, not every one. The table shows 700,000 to 950,000 clones, with 95% to 97% occurring only once. Terminally differentiated effector memory CD45RA+ cells were excluded by CCR7 positive selection of CD45RO-negative cells. The sequenced sample consisted of naive CD8+ T cells sorted from blood. The receptors here all came from a man younger than 40 in good health.

The chain combines TRBV4-3 with TRBJ2-2; D may be TRBD1 (6 bases). Trimming removed 3 bases from V and 5 bases from J, with 10 bases in between. This CDR3 region has 14 residues. CDR1 and CDR2 from the germline V gene are LGHNA and YSLEER. CDR3 amino acids: CASSHGQRTGELFF. The CDR3 bases are TGCGCCAGCAGCCACGGACAGCGAACCGGGGAGCTGTTTTTT.

This chain connects TRBV6-1 to TRBJ2-4; TRBD1 might be the D (5 bases). Germline V CDR1 and CDR2: MNHNS, SASEGT. V lost 5 bases, J lost 0 bases, and 8 bases lay in between. There are 14 residues in the CDR3. The CDR3 DNA reads as TGTGCCAGCAGTTTAGGGGAAGCCAAAAACATTCAGTACTTC. It yields the protein CASSLGEAKNIQYF.

This clone was recorded only once. The V gene is TRBV6-5, the J gene TRBJ1-2, with no clear D. Germline CDR1 reads MNHEY; CDR2 reads SVGAGI. There are 13 residues in the CDR3. V was clipped by 8 bases and J by 4 bases, with 14 bases between them. CDR3 in DNA: TGTGCCAGCGGGCAAGGGCCGAGCTATGGCTACACCTTC. As protein: CASGQGPSYGYTF.

The chain employs TRBV7-8 and TRBJ1-1, with 7 bases that match TRBD1. Losses at the gene ends were 1 base for V and 4 bases for J; bases not matched to a gene: 3. In germline, CDR1 is SGHVS, CDR2 FQNEAQ. The CDR3 is made up of 14 amino acids. CDR3 amino acids: CASSLEGAGTEAFF. In nucleotides, the CDR3 is TGTGCCAGCAGCTTAGAGGGGGCGGGCACTGAAGCTTTCTTT.

Details on this clone: The same CDR3 can be traced to other DNA sequences in this sample. V usage is TRBV11-2 and J usage is TRBJ2-5; TRBD2 is a possible D gene (5 bases). In germline, CDR1 is SGHAT, CDR2 FQNNGV. There are 14 residues in the CDR3. Trimming took 1 base from V and 2 from J, leaving 8 bases between them. This chain's CDR3 is CASSLGGSQETQYF. The CDR3 DNA follows: TGTGCCAGCAGCTTAGGAGGGTCTCAAGAGACCCAGTACTTC.

J is TRBJ2-3 and V is TRBV5-4, with 9 bases identical to TRBD2. CDR1 is SGHNT, CDR2 YYREEE, per germline (reference sequence). Losses at the gene ends were 6 bases for V and 3 bases for J; bases not matched to a gene: 11. The CDR3 spans 16 residues. The CDR3 here is CASTIVAGEKTDTQYF. The CDR3 region has the DNA TGTGCCAGCACCATTGTAGCGGGGGAGAAAACAGATACGCAGTATTTT.

As concerns this clone: The same CDR3 is also encoded by other DNA sequences in this sample. The V gene is TRBV28, the J gene TRBJ2-7; D uncertain. Germline V gene sequence: CDR1 MDHEN, CDR2 SYDVKM. The CDR3 is 13 amino acids. The V end was cut by 2 bases, the J end by 4 bases, with 9 bases between. The CDR3 reads CASSLAVLYEQYF. The DNA for the CDR3 is TGTGCCAGCAGTTTAGCGGTTTTATACGAGCAGTACTTC.

The rearrangement links TRBV18 to TRBJ2-1, with 7 positions matching TRBD2. Germline CDR1 KGHSH, CDR2 LQKENI. CDR3 length equals 17 residues. The V and J ends lost 2 bases and 0 bases, in that order; junction bases with no gene match: 7. For the CDR3, the DNA is TGTGCCAGCTCACCAGTATATGGCGGGAGCTCCTACAATGAGCAGTTCTTC. Translated, it gives CASSPVYGGSSYNEQFF.

J is TRBJ2-7 and V is TRBV6-5; no reliable D call. Germline CDR1 MNHEY, CDR2 SVGAGI. The CDR3 consists of 12 residues. V lost 4 bases to trimming and J lost 2 bases, with 6 bases between them. CDR3 region: CASSSPTYEQYF. In nucleotides, the CDR3 is TGTGCCAGCAGTTCCCCCACCTACGAGCAGTACTTC.

The chain is built from TRBV7-2 and TRBJ2-4, with 7 bases matching TRBD1. Losses at the gene ends were 0 bases for V and 11 bases for J; bases not matched to a gene: 13. The CDR3 sequence is 16 residues long. Germline lookup yields CDR1 SGHTA and CDR2 FQGNSA. CDR3 sequence reads: CASSLATGLGQEFQYF. CDR3 DNA: TGTGCCAGCAGCTTAGCGACGGGTCTAGGACAGGAGTTTCAGTACTTC.

This chain links TRBV4-1 with TRBJ2-7; either TRBD1 or TRBD2 may fit D (5 bases each). The CDR3 contains 14 residues. V lost 4 bases and J lost 4, with 14 bases in between. Germline CDR1 reads MGHRA; CDR2 reads YSYEKL. CDR3 DNA: TGCGCCAGCAGCCTGGGGACGCAGCAGTACGAGCAGTACTTC. Translation gives CASSLGTQQYEQYF.

The chain employs TRBV5-1 and TRBJ1-4; D may be TRBD1 (6 bases). V was shortened by 2 bases and J by 2 bases, with 10 bases between the two germline ends. CDR1 SGHRS and CDR2 YFSETQ come from the germline V gene. The CDR3 spans 15 residues. The CDR3 region has the DNA TGCGCCAGCAGCTTCAGGGGTTCGACTAATGAAAAACTGTTTTTT. Protein: CASSFRGSTNEKLFF.

This clone has only one observation. The chain has TRBV9 and TRBJ2-3; 10 nucleotides agree with TRBD1. The V gene end was trimmed by 0 bases and the J gene end by 5 bases; junction bases not matched to a gene: 3. Germline CDR1 reads SGDLS; CDR2 reads YYNGEE. This CDR3 spans 15 amino acids. The CDR3 loop is CASSVGGQGLDTQYF. The CDR3 DNA reads TGTGCCAGCAGCGTAGGGGGACAGGGGTTAGATACGCAGTATTTT.

The CDR3 loop reads CASSLAGDPYNEQFF. In nucleotides, the CDR3 is TGTGCCAGCAGTTTAGCGGGAGACCCCTACAATGAGCAGTTCTTC. The rearrangement links TRBV2 to TRBJ2-1, with 9 bases that match TRBD2. V was clipped by 5 bases and J by 2 bases; unmatched bases: 4. This CDR3 region has 15 residues. From germline, CDR1 is SNHLY and CDR2 FYNNEI.

This chain joins TRBV7-9 and TRBJ2-1; 7 nucleotides align to TRBD2. The CDR3 loop spans 19 amino acids. The trim removed 7 bases at V and 7 bases at J, leaving 25 bases unmatched. Germline lookup yields CDR1 SEHNR and CDR2 FQNEAQ (reference sequence). The CDR3 DNA reads as TGTGCCAGCAACCCGCCTTCCCCCGCCGATGGGGGAGCGGGGAATGAGCAGTTCTTC. Protein: CASNPPSPADGGAGNEQFF.

V usage is TRBV7-9 and J usage is TRBJ2-1; D may be TRBD1 (6 bases). CDR1 SEHNR and CDR2 FQNEAQ come from the germline V gene (reference sequence). The V gene lost 5 bases and the J gene lost 4 bases, with 15 bases spanning the gap. The length of the CDR3 is 15 residues. The CDR3 DNA sequence: TGTGCCAGCAGCACAACAGGGTTCCGGTACAATGAGCAGTTCTTC. Its translation: CASSTTGFRYNEQFF.

A single count supports this clone. V usage is TRBV18 and J usage is TRBJ2-3, with TRBD2 as a possible D gene (5 bases). Germline V gene data show CDR1 as KGHSH and CDR2 as LQKENI. This CDR3 is 17 amino acids long. V was trimmed by 2 bases and J by 0 bases, leaving 15 bases between them. The CDR3 coding sequence is TGTGCCAGCTCACCATCTCTGGCGGGTCCTAGCACAGATACGCAGTATTTT. This sequence encodes CASSPSLAGPSTDTQYF.

The V call is TRBV5-1, the J call TRBJ2-3, with 8 bases aligning to TRBD2. The CDR3 runs to 15 residues. V lost 4 bases to trimming and J lost 2 bases; unmatched junction nucleotides: 6. Germline V gives CDR1 SGHRS, CDR2 YFSETQ. CDR3 in amino acids: CASSKRESVTDTQYF. The CDR3 nucleotides read TGCGCCAGCAGCAAGCGGGAGTCGGTCACAGATACGCAGTATTTT.

The V call is TRBV7-2, the J call TRBJ2-7; tentative D call: TRBD2 (6 bases). V was shortened by 1 base and J by 2 bases, with 12 bases between the two germline ends. This CDR3 is 15 amino acids long. Per germline, CDR1 SGHTA and CDR2 FQGNSA. Written as DNA, the CDR3 is TGTGCCAGCAGCTTAGTGGCGGGGCCACCCTACGAGCAGTACTTC. This codes for CASSLVAGPPYEQYF. The variable domain in full, completed from reference TRBV7-2 and TRBJ2-7, reads GAGVSQSPSNKVTEKGKDVELRCDPISGHTALYWYRQSLGQGLEFLIYFQGNSAPDKSGLPSDRFSAERTGGSVSTLTIQRTQQEDSAVYLCASSLVAGPPYEQYFGPGTRLTVT.

J is TRBJ2-7 and V is TRBV7-9, with D perhaps being TRBD1 or TRBD2 (5 bases each). The CDR3 totals 15 residues. Germline V lookup: CDR1 SEHNR, CDR2 FQNEAQ (reference sequence). Trimming left V 3 bases short and J 2 bases short, with 14 bases between. The CDR3 DNA is TGTGCCAGCAGCTTTGGGGACCCGATGGCCTACGAGCAGTACTTC. Its protein product is CASSFGDPMAYEQYF.

The chain uses TRBV9 and TRBJ2-2, with 9 nucleotides matching TRBD1. Germline-derived CDR1 and CDR2 are SGDLS and YYNGEE. The CDR3 is 18 residues long. After removal of 2 bases from V and 6 bases from J, the junction contained 14 bases not matched to a gene. The CDR3 region has the DNA TGTGCCAGCAGCGTTCAAAGGGGACAGGGCTTTGTTCCCGGGGAGCTGTTTTTT. Its translation is CASSVQRGQGFVPGELFF.

The rearrangement links TRBV27 to TRBJ2-7; 10 bases match TRBD2. This CDR3 contains 15 residues. V lost 5 bases, J lost 1 base, and 5 bases stayed unmatched. Germline V gene data show CDR1 as MNHEY and CDR2 as SMNVEV (reference sequence). DNA of the CDR3: TGTGCCAGCAGTCCTGGGACTAGCGATTCCTACGAGCAGTACTTC. Amino acid sequence: CASSPGTSDSYEQYF.